These 16 T cell receptor delta chains came from one sample sequenced in a study of γδ T cells in repeated Plasmodium falciparum infection. TCRdb made new clone calls on the multiplex PCR reads using CATT. The sample consists of roughly 86,000 delta-chain clones, over 1.1% of them appearing once. Flow sorting of PBMC yielded separate Vgamma9/Vdelta2+ and Vdelta2-negative gammadelta T cell populations for bulk repertoire analysis. Sequenced: gamma-delta T cells from blood. These receptors all come from a pool of human donors (malaria-infected and uninfected, not separated).

On this clone: The protein in TCRdb stems from a much larger clone and differs at residue 12 from this DNA's translation, likely a read error; here the protein is translated from the DNA. This rearrangement joins TRDV1 to TRDJ1; TRDD3 aligns across 10 bases. The J gene, left out of TCRdb, was set here by checking the DNA against germline. CDR1 is TSWWSYY, CDR2 QGS, per germline. CDR3 length: 21 amino acids. Losses at the gene ends were 4 bases for V and 7 bases for J; bases not matched to a gene: 27. The CDR3 sequence is CALGARSPVLGGELGDLKLIF. CDR3 DNA sequence: TGTGCTCTTGGGGCGCGTTCCCCTGTTTTGGGTGGGGAACTGGGGGATCTTAAACTCATCTTT.

This clone was detected ten times or more. TCRdb assigns this DNA the protein of a much larger clone, which departs from its translation at residue 3; this likely reflects a read error, and the protein shown comes from translating the DNA. J is TRDJ3 and V is TRDV2; 9 bases match TRDD3. The J gene, not given by TCRdb, was assigned here from a germline match of the nucleotide sequence. Germline CDR1 reads GEAIGNYY; CDR2 reads EKD. The CDR3 consists of 18 residues. CDR3 region: CAYDTVGDSSWDTRQMFF. CDR3 bases: TGTGCCTATGACACCGTGGGGGATAGCTCCTGGGACACCCGACAGATGTTTTTC.

This clone was recorded at least ten times. The rearrangement joins TRDV1 to TRDJ1, with TRDD3 identical over 10 bases. The length of the CDR3 is 18 residues. V shed 5 bases, J shed 9 bases, and the junction held 21 bases outside the gene matches. CDR1 is TSWWSYY, CDR2 QGS, per germline. Here the CDR3 reads CALGTLRIGGWGIQQLIF. DNA of the CDR3: TGTGCTCTTGGGACTCTTAGAATAGGTGGTTGGGGGATACAACAACTCATCTTT.

This clone was seen many times. A read error is the likely source, as a far larger clone sits one nucleotide away. Other DNA sequences from this sample encode an identical CDR3 as well. The V and J genes are TRDV2 and TRDJ2; 9 bases fit TRDD3. Germline CDR1 and CDR2: GEAIGNYY and EKD. CDR3 length: 15 residues. The CDR3 sequence: CACDTLGDPTAQLFF. The CDR3 DNA reads as TGTGCCTGCGACACCCTGGGGGATCCGACAGCACAACTCTTCTTT.

On this clone itself: TCRdb's listed protein matches a much larger clone and diverges from this DNA's translation at residue 11, likely through a read error; the protein shown comes from the DNA. This chain joins TRDV1 and TRDJ1; 11 bases match TRDD3. Here the J gene came from matching the DNA to germline, since TCRdb omits it. CDR3 length equals 22 residues. Unmatched junction bases numbered 25, after V lost 0 bases and J lost 7 bases. The germline V gene encodes CDR1 TSWWSYY and CDR2 QGS. The CDR3, as DNA: TGTGCTCTTGGGGAACTGGTCCTACGGGGGATGATGGGGGATACGCTACTTGGTAAACTCATCTTT. This translates into CALGELVLRGMMGDTLLGKLIF.

This clone rates as medium-sized. Other DNA sequences from this sample encode an identical CDR3 as well. V is TRDV2 and J is TRDJ2; the match to TRDD3 covers 10 bases. Germline CDR1 reads GEAIGNYY; CDR2 reads EKD. The junction had 2 bases not matched to a gene; V was cut back by 0 bases and J by 5 bases. The CDR3 covers 15 residues. DNA of the CDR3: TGTGCCTGTGACACCGTACTGGGGGATACAGCACAACTCTTCTTT. It encodes CACDTVLGDTAQLFF.

This clone was seen more than once but under ten times. The protein TCRdb lists belongs to a much larger clone and differs from this DNA's translation at residue 4, which points to a read error; the protein shown is made from the DNA. The chain carries TRDV1 and TRDJ1, with 11 positions matching TRDD3. No J gene was available from TCRdb, and it was assigned here by a germline match of the DNA. In germline, CDR1 is TSWWSYY, CDR2 QGS. The CDR3 runs 19 residues. The CDR3 spells CALEELPHNWGICNDKLIF. The CDR3 DNA is TGTGCTCTTGAGGAACTTCCTCACAACTGGGGGATATGCAACGATAAACTCATCTTT.

Points on this clone: A far larger clone is only one base removed, so a read error is likely. Additional DNA sequences in this sample encode the identical CDR3. This chain connects TRDV2 to TRDJ3, with 7 bases aligning to TRDD3. Here the J gene came from matching the DNA to germline, since TCRdb omits it. Germline V gene data show CDR1 as GEAIGNYY and CDR2 as EKD. The CDR3 has 16 amino acids. The CDR3 loop reads CACDTVLGWDTRQMFF. CDR3 in DNA: TGCGCCTGTGACACCGTACTGGGGTGGGACACCCGACAGATGTTTTTC.

On this clone: TCRdb's entry gives the protein of a much larger clone, which mismatches this DNA's translation at residue 3, likely from a read error; the protein reported here is translated from the DNA. The chain combines TRDV2 with TRDJ1; TRDD3 matches 9 bases. Here the J gene was assigned by germline matching of the DNA, as TCRdb has none. Per germline, CDR1 GEAIGNYY and CDR2 EKD. The CDR3 runs 15 residues. V lost 9 bases and J lost 0; bases outside the gene matches: 10. DNA for the CDR3: TGTGCCCGCAATACTGGGGGACATTACACCGATAAACTCATCTTT. It encodes CARNTGGHYTDKLIF.

Remarks on this clone: This likely traces to a read error, being one base from a far larger clone. The same CDR3 arises from other DNA sequences in this sample as well. This sequence joins TRDV1 and TRDJ1; TRDD3 matches at 7 bases. The J gene was missing in TCRdb and was found by matching the end of the DNA to germline. This CDR3 contains 15 residues. CDR1 is TSWWSYY and CDR2 is QGS in the germline V gene. CDR3 residues: CALGDNYGETDKLIF. As DNA, the CDR3 is TGTGCCCTTGGGGATAACTACGGGGAAACCGATAAACTCATCTTT.

A note on this clone: The mismatch at residue 21 between this DNA's translation and the TCRdb protein of a much larger clone likely reflects a read error; the protein shown is translated from the DNA. Written as DNA, the CDR3 is TGTGCTCTTGGACCTCGCGTTCCTACCATGGGGACAAGACCCAAGTACACCGATAAACTCACCTTT. Translating gives CALGPRVPTMGTRPKYTDKLTF. No J gene call was made, and the V gene is TRDV1; the table calls TRDD3, which could not be checked here. CDR1 TSWWSYY and CDR2 QGS come from the germline V gene. The CDR3 runs 22 residues.

A remark on this clone: For this DNA, TCRdb reports the protein of a much larger clone, which diverges at residue 17, most likely from a read error; the protein presented here is translated directly from the DNA. The chain joins TRDV1 to TRDJ1; 10 nucleotides agree with TRDD3. Germline trimming cut 0 bases from V and 5 bases from J; bases unmatched to any gene: 24. Germline lookup yields CDR1 TSWWSYY and CDR2 QGS. CDR3 size: 22 residues. The CDR3 loop is CALGELIRPLVRTGGSGDKLIF. The CDR3 bases are TGTGCTCTTGGGGAACTAATAAGGCCTCTCGTACGTACTGGGGGATCCGGAGATAAACTCATCTTT.

This clone appeared a few times. For this DNA, TCRdb reports the protein of a much larger clone, which diverges at residue 3, most likely from a read error; the protein presented here is translated directly from the DNA. The V and J genes are TRDV1 and TRDJ1; perhaps D is TRDD2 or TRDD3 (5 bases each). The J gene is absent in TCRdb and was assigned here via DNA matching to germline. Germline values: CDR1 TSWWSYY, CDR2 QGS. This CDR3 spans 22 amino acids. CDR3 protein: CAFGDYHRPTYDWTGATNKLIF. The CDR3, as DNA: TGTGCTTTTGGGGACTACCACCGCCCTACGTACGATTGGACGGGCGCCACCAATAAACTCATCTTT.

In its sample, this clone was seen many times. Distinct nucleotide sequences in the sample also encode this CDR3. The CDR3 reads CALGEPMVLGDATDKLIF. Written as DNA, the CDR3 is TGTGCTCTTGGGGAACCAATGGTCCTGGGGGATGCCACCGATAAACTCATCTTT. The chain couples TRDV1 to TRDJ1, with TRDD3 identical over 9 bases. Germline V gene sequence: CDR1 TSWWSYY, CDR2 QGS. The CDR3 totals 18 residues. Trimming cost V 1 base and J 1 base; bases outside gene matches: 10.

This clone was found a few times. TCRdb's protein for this DNA is that of a much larger clone and differs from the translation at residue 16, likely a read error; the protein shown is the DNA translation. The chain combines TRDV1 with TRDJ1, with D perhaps TRDD2 (5 bases). The J gene, absent from TCRdb, was called here by matching the DNA to germline. The CDR3 has 19 residues. The germline gives CDR1 TSWWSYY, CDR2 QGS. This CDR3 is CALGASPRSGGALTDELIF. The CDR3 nucleotides are TGTGCTCTTGGGGCTAGTCCTAGGAGTGGCGGGGCTCTCACCGATGAACTCATCTTT.

For this clone: Only one base separates this from a far larger clonotype, so it likely reflects a read error. Other DNA variants within this sample encode the same CDR3. This chain uses TRDV2 with TRDJ1; TRDD3 matches 9 bases. The germline V gene encodes CDR1 GEAIGNYY and CDR2 EKD. The CDR3 extends over 17 amino acids. The CDR3 coding sequence is TGTGCCTGTGACACCGTGGGCCTGGGGGATCCTACCGACAAACTCATCTTT. This gives the protein CACDTVGLGDPTDKLIF.